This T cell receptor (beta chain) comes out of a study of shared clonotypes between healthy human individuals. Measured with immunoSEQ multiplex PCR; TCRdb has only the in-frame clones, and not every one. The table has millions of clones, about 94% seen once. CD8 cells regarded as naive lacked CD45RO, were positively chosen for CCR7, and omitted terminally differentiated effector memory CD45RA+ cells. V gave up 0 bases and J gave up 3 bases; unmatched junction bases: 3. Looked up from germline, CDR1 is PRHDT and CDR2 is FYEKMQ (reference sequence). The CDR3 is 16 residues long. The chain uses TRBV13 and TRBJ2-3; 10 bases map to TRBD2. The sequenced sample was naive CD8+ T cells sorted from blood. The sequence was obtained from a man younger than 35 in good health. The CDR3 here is CASSLGLSGRTDTQYF. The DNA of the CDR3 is TGTGCCAGCAGCTTAGGCCTTAGCGGGAGGACAGATACGCAGTATTTT.